Listed here is a single T cell receptor beta chain. Sequenced by immunoSEQ multiplex PCR; TCRdb stores in-frame clones only, minus some. The sample has 6,700 or so clones, approximately 21% seen once. The record originates from a study of graft-versus-host responses after intestinal transplantation. Study background: Anti-thymocyte globulin was used for induction in all recipients, who then took tacrolimus and steroids for 3 to 4 years.

Both CD3+CD4+ and CD3+CD8+ responders that were proliferating and CFSE-low underwent sorting after the reaction. Study findings and constraints: Early post-transplant HvG declines showed an association with peak circulating GvH clone levels. Graft-donor T cell macrochimerism in patients accompanied high graft-versus-host to host-versus-graft clonal ratios in allografts.

Between the trimmed V and J ends, which lost 1 base and 7 bases, there was a span of 11 bases. The germline gives CDR1 SGHTA, CDR2 FQGNSA. The CDR3 contains 14 residues. This sequence originates from a human patient who was an organ donor for intestinal transplantation. Sequencing used alloreactive CD4+ T cells from a mixed lymphocyte reaction culture, obtained before transplantation. The sample's subset: CFSE-low proliferating T cells sorted from approximately 6-day pre-transplant mixed lymphocyte reaction (GvH or HvG direction). This chain uses TRBV7-2 with TRBJ2-1; D is uncertain. CDR3 protein: CASSLGRIPNEQFF. The CDR3 DNA reads TGTGCCAGCAGCTTAGGTAGGATTCCGAATGAGCAGTTCTTC.